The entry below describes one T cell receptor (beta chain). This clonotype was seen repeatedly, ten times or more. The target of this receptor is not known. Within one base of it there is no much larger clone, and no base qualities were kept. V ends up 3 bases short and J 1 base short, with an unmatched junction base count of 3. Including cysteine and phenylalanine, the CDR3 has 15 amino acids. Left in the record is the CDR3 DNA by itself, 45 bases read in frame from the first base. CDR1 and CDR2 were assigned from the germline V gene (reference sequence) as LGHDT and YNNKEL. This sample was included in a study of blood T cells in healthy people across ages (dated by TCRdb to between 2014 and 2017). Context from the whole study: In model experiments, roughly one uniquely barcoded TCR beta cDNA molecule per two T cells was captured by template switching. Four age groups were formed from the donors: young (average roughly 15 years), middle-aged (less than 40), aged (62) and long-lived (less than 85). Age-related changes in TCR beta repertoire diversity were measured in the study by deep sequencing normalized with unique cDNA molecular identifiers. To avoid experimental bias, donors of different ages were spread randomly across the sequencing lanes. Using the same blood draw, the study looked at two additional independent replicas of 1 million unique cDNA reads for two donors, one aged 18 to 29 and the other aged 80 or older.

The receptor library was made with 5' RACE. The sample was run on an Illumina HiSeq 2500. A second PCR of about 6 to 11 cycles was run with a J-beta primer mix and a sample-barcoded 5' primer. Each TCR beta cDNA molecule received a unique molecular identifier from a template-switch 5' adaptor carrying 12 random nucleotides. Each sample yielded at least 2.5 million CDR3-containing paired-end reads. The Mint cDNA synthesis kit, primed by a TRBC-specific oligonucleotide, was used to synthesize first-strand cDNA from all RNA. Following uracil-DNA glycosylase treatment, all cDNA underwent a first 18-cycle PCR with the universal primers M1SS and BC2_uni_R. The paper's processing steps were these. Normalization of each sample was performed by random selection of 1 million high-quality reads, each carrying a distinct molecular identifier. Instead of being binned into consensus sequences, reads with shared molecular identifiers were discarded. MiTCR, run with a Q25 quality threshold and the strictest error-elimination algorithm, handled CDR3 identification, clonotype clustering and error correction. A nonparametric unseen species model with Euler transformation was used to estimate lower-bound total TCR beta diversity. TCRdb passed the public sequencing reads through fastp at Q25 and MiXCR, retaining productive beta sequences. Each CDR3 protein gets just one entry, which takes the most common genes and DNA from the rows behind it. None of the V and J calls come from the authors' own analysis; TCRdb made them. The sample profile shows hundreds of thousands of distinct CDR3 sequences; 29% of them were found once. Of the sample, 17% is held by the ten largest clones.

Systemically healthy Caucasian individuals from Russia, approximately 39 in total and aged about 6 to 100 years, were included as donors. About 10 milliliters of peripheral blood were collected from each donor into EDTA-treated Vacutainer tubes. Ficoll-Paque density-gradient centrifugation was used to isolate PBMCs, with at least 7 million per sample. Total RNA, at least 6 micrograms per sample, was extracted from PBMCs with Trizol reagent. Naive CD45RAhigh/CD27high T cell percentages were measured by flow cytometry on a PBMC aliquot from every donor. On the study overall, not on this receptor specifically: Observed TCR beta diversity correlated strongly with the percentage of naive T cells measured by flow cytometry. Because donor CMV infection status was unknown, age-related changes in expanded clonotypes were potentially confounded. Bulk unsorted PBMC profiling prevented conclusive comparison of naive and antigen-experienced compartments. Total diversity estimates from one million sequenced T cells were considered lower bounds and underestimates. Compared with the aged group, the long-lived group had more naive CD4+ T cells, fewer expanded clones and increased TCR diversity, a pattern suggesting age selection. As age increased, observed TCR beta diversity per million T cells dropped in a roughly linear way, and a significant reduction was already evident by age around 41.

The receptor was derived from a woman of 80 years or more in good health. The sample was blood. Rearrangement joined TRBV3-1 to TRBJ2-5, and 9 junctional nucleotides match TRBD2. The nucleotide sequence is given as TGTGCCAGCAGCCAGACTAGCGGACCCCAAGAGACCCAGTACTTC. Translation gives CASSQTSGPQETQYF.